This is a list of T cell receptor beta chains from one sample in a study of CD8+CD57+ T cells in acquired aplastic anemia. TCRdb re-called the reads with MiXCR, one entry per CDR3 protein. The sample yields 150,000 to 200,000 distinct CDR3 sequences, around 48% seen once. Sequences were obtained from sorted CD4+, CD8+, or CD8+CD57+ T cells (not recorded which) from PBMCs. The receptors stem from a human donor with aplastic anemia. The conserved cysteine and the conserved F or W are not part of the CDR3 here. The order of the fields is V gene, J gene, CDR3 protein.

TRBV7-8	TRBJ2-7	ASSGGRRYEQY
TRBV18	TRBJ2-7	ASSPRIDEQY
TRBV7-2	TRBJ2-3	ASSPQGTDTQC
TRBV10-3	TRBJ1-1	AISASGQGVMRAEAF
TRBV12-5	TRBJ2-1	ASGLGGGEQF
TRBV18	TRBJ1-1	ASSPPDSWGTEAF
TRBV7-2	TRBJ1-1	ASSLQGGDEAF
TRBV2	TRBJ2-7	ATSQPSSYEQY
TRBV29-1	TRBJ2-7	SAQRGLNWEQY
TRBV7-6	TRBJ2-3	ASSLGSGGRGDTQY
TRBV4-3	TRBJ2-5	ASSQEGPGVGETQY
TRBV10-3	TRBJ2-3	AIRPAASTDTQY
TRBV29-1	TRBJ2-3	SVGVGSPTDTQC
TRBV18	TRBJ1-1	ASSPWTENTEAF
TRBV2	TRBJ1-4	ASSGTGLNEKLF
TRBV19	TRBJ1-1	ASSLPWADTEAF
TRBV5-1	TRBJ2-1	ASSLASAGTYNEQF
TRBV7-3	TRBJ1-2	ASSSGGDSTGYT
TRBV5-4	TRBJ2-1	AIRMVSQAEQF
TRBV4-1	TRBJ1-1	ASSQFQNWPPEAF
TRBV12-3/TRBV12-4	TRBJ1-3	ASSASFRQLGNTIY
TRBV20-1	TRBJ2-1	SARTGLGYNEQF
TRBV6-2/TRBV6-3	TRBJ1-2	ASSYEWDYGYT
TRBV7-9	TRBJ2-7	ASEAGESGEQY
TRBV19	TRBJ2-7	ASSKKPGQNYEQY
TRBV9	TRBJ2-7	ASSVAHRSEQY
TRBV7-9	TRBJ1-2	ASKGRAYGYT
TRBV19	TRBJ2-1	ASSLRETRFEQF
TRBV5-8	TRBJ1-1	ASRLTGEAF
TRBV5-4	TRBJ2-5	ASGQGLEETQY
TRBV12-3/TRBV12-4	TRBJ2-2	ASSFDSARTDGTGELF
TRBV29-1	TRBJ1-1	SIGGNTEAF
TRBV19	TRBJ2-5	ASSIYGEETQY
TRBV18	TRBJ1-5	ASTSGSSSQPQH
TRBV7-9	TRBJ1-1	ASTAGDTEAF
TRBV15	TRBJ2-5	ATSRGYQETQY
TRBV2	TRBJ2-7	ASTRLAGGSEQY
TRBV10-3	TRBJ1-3	AISELQGNTIY
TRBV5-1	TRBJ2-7	ASSLSGSEQY
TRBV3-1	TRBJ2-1	TSSQVRLAGGNEQF
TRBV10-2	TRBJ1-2	ASSEGGSGNT
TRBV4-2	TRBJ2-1	ASSPDIAAGGESYNEQF
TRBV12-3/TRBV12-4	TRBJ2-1	ASSSSGGSYNEQF
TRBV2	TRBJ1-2	ASGRDYGYT
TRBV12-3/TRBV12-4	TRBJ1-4	ASSALQGAVGKLF
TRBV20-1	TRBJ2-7	SARRTGAYEQY
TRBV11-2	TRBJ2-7	ASSPLQISYEQY
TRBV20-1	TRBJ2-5	SARDRAATETQY
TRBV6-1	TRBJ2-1	ASSGGGEQF
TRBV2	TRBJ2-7	ASSVRLTLEQY
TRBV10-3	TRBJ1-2	AIRTDRRYDGYT
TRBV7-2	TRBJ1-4	ASSRDSFTEKLF
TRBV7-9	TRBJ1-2	ASSLQAQAGYT
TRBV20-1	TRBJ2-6	SAPSDSSGANVLT